The 12 T cell receptor beta chains below come from one sample, sequenced in a study of blood T cell repertoires in COVID-19. TCRdb keeps only in-frame clones here, not all; method: immunoSEQ multiplex PCR. The data contain about 63,000 clones, under 90% of them singletons. The sequenced sample was peripheral blood. The receptor source for this set is a human donor in a cohort sampled during active COVID-19.

This chain links TRBV9 with TRBJ2-3, with TRBD2 identical over 8 bases. The V segment lost 4 bases and the J segment 2 bases; nucleotides outside the gene matches: 12. Per germline, CDR1 SGDLS and CDR2 YYNGEE. The CDR3 consists of 17 residues. CDR3 sequence reads: CASSPRGGRGATDTQYF. The CDR3 region has the DNA TGTGCCAGCAGCCCCCGGGGGGGGCGGGGGGCCACAGATACGCAGTATTTT.

As to this clone: This specimen includes other DNA sequences encoding the same CDR3. For the CDR3, the DNA is TGTGCCAGCAGCTTGACAGGGAATACTGAAGCTTTCTTT. It yields the protein CASSLTGNTEAFF. This chain joins TRBV12-3 or TRBV12-4 and TRBJ1-1, with TRBD1 matching 7 bases. The ends lost 6 bases at V and 5 bases at J; junction bases unmatched: 6. The CDR3 has 13 residues.

V usage is TRBV29-1 and J usage is TRBJ1-1, with no clear D. Germline CDR1 reads SQVTM; CDR2 reads ANQGSEA. Trimming pared 2 bases from V and 2 bases from J, leaving 6 bases between. This CDR3 spans 12 amino acids. The CDR3 loop reads CSVETGNTEAFF. The CDR3 DNA sequence: TGCAGCGTTGAAACGGGAAACACTGAAGCTTTCTTT. Based on the CDR3 plus reference TRBV29-1 and TRBJ1-1, the full variable domain is SAVISQKPSRDICQRGTSLTIQCQVDSQVTMMFWYRQQPGQSLTLIATANQGSEATYESGFVIDKFPISRPNLTFSTLTVSNMSPEDSSIYLCSVETGNTEAFFGQGTRLTVV.

V and J are TRBV27 and TRBJ2-3; TRBD2 agrees at 16 bases. The CDR3 totals 16 residues. V shed 5 bases and J 4 bases; nucleotides not matched to a gene: 3. Germline-derived CDR1 and CDR2 are MNHEY and SMNVEV (reference sequence). The CDR3 DNA follows: TGTGCCAGCAGTCTGGGGACTAGCGGGAGGGCAGATACGCAGTATTTT. This codes for CASSLGTSGRADTQYF.

The rearrangement links TRBV7-2 to TRBJ1-6; a possible D gene is TRBD1 (5 bases). The CDR3 totals 19 residues. The germline gives CDR1 SGHTA, CDR2 FQGNSA. V lost 2 bases to trimming and J lost 7 bases, with 24 bases between them. CDR3 sequence: CASSLSRQGVRDRNSPLHF. The CDR3 coding sequence is TGTGCCAGCAGCTTATCGCGGCAGGGTGTGCGAGATCGGAATTCACCCCTCCACTTT.

The rearrangement uses TRBV6-5 and TRBJ1-6, with 7 nucleotides matching TRBD1. The CDR3 spans 15 residues. After removal of 0 bases from V and 10 bases from J, the junction contained 6 bases not matched to a gene. Germline V gene sequence: CDR1 MNHEY, CDR2 SVGAGI. In DNA form, the CDR3 reads TGTGCCAGCAGTTACTCGACCCAGGGGGGCTCACCCCTCCACTTT. Translated, it gives CASSYSTQGGSPLHF.

The J gene is TRBJ2-7, the V gene TRBV7-3; weak D call: TRBD1 (5 bases). The germline V gene has CDR1 SGHTA and CDR2 FQGTGA. V dropped 6 bases and J dropped 0 bases, with 18 bases sitting between them. The CDR3 is made up of 16 amino acids. CDR3 residues: CASRLLRWGRSYEQYF. In nucleotides, the CDR3 is TGTGCCAGCAGACTTTTACGTTGGGGCCGCTCCTACGAGCAGTACTTC. Combining the CDR3 with reference TRBV7-3 and TRBJ2-7 gives the whole variable domain GAGVSQTPSNKVTEKGKYVELRCDPISGHTALYWYRQSLGQGPEFLIYFQGTGAADDSGLPNDRFFAVRPEGSVSTLKIQRTERGDSAVYLCASRLLRWGRSYEQYFGPGTRLTVT.

This clone was seen a few times. The rearrangement joins TRBV10-1 to TRBJ2-7, with 10 bases that match TRBD1. The V and J ends lost 6 bases and 2 bases, in that order; junction bases with no gene match: 7. The CDR3 runs 15 residues. The germline gives CDR1 WNHNN, CDR2 SYGVQD (reference sequence). The CDR3 sequence is CASRSRQGAAYEQYF. In DNA form, the CDR3 reads TGCGCCAGCAGAAGCCGACAGGGGGCAGCCTACGAGCAGTACTTC.

The genes are TRBV30 and TRBJ1-5, with D maybe TRBD1 (5 bases). The CDR3 loop spans 13 amino acids. Germline lookup yields CDR1 GTSNPN and CDR2 SVGIG (reference sequence). Deletions cut 1 base from V and 4 bases from J, with 8 bases between. The DNA for the CDR3 is TGTGCCTGGAGTGGGGGCCGTAATCAGCCCCAGCATTTT. Amino acid sequence: CAWSGGRNQPQHF.

This chain links TRBV5-1 with TRBJ1-1; no clear D gene. V was trimmed by 4 bases and J by 3 bases, leaving 13 bases between them. Germline CDR1 SGHRS, CDR2 YFSETQ. The CDR3 contains 14 residues. The CDR3 sequence: CASSKNPGDTEAFF. The CDR3 DNA follows: TGCGCCAGCAGCAAAAACCCCGGGGACACTGAAGCTTTCTTT.

The chain has TRBV19 and TRBJ2-7, with TRBD2 matching 13 bases. This CDR3 has 15 amino acids. Germline V CDR1 and CDR2: LNHDA, SQIVND (reference sequence). V shed 5 bases and J 7 bases; nucleotides not matched to a gene: 8. CDR3 amino acids: CASSPKTSGRKEQYF. DNA for the CDR3: TGTGCCAGTAGTCCCAAGACTAGCGGGAGGAAAGAGCAGTACTTC.

The chain employs TRBV27 and TRBJ2-3, with 9 bases fitting TRBD2. The CDR3 sequence is 17 residues long. The trim removed 7 bases at V and 2 bases at J, leaving 13 bases unmatched. From germline, CDR1 is MNHEY and CDR2 SMNVEV (reference sequence). The CDR3 region is CASTDRRTSDYTDTQYF. The CDR3 region has the DNA TGTGCCAGCACCGACCGTCGGACTAGCGATTACACAGATACGCAGTATTTT.